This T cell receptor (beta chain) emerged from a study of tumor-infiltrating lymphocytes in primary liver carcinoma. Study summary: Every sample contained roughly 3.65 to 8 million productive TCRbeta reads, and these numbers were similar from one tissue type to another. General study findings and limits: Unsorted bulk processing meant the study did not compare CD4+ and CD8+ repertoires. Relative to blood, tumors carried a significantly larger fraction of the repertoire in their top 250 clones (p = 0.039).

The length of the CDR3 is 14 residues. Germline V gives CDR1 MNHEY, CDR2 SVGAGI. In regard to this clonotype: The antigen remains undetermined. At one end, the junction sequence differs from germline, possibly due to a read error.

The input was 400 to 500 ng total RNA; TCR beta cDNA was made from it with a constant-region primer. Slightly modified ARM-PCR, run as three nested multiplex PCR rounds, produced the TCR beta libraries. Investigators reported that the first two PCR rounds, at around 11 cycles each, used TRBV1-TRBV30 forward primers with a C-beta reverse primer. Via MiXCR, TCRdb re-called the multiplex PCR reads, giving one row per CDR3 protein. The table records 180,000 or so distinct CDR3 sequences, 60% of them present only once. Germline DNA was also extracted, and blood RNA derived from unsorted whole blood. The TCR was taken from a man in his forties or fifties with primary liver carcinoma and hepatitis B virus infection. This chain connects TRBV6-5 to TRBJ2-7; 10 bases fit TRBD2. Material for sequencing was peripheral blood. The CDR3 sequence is CATHPSGSTHEKYF. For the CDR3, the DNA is TGTGCCACCCACCCTAGCGGGAGCACCCACGAGAAGTACTTC.